A selection of T cell receptor beta chains follows, all from one sample in a study of cytomegalovirus exposure and HLA in healthy donors. The protocol was immunoSEQ multiplex PCR, while the TCRdb copy is restricted to in-frame clones and leaves out a portion. The table shows about 210,000 clones, with 60% to 80% occurring only once. The sequenced sample consisted of PBMCs. The receptors were sampled from a male donor in good health and CMV-seronegative. Each CDR3 is given with its conserved first and last residue. D genes are given only for firm matches. Rows may omit the clone size; those that give it use once, few, many or a size class.

>few|TRBV7-9|NA|TRBJ1-1
TGTGCCAGCAGAACTACAAGTAACACTGAAGCTTTCTTT
CASRTTSNTEAFF
>NA|TRBV7-9|NA|TRBJ2-7
TGTGCCAGCATCCAGCTGGGCAGATCTTCCTACGAGCAGTACTTC
CASIQLGRSSYEQYF
>NA|TRBV19|TRBD1|TRBJ1-1
TGTGCCAGCCACAGGGGGCGGACCAACACTGAAGCTTTCTTT
CASHRGRTNTEAFF
>NA|TRBV5-1|TRBD2|TRBJ2-5
TGCGCCAGCAGCTCTGGACTAGGGGAGACCCAGTACTTC
CASSSGLGETQYF
>NA|TRBV7-9|NA|TRBJ1-2
TGTGCCAGCAGCTTAGATAGGTGGAGCTATGGCTACACCTTC
CASSLDRWSYGYTF
>NA|TRBV30|TRBD1|TRBJ2-3
TGTGCCTGGAGTGTACAGGGGGGCCCCACAGATACGCAGTATTTT
CAWSVQGGPTDTQYF
>few|TRBV7-8|TRBD1|TRBJ1-2
TGTGCCAGCAGCTTCGCACAGGGGGCGAACTATGGCTACACCTTC
CASSFAQGANYGYTF
>NA|TRBV5-1|TRBD1|TRBJ1-1
TGCGCCAGCAGCTTGGCCAGGGGGGTGAACACTGAAGCTTTCTTT
CASSLARGVNTEAFF
>NA|TRBV29-1|TRBD1|TRBJ1-4
TGCAGCGTTCCTCCGGGACAGGGGGCGCAGGTTAATGAAAAACTGTTTTTT
CSVPPGQGAQVNEKLFF
>NA|TRBV18|TRBD1|TRBJ2-1
TGTGCCAGCTCACCACTCCGACAGGGTGGGGTTGAGCAGTTCTTC
CASSPLRQGGVEQFF
>once|TRBV18|NA|TRBJ2-1
TGTGCCAGCTCACCACGTGGAGGCGATGAGCAGTTCTTC
CASSPRGGDEQFF
>NA|TRBV28|NA|TRBJ2-7
TGTGCCAGCAGTCCCCGGGGGTCTGCGCTCTACGAGCAGTACTTC
CASSPRGSALYEQYF
>few|TRBV5-4|NA|TRBJ1-2
TGTGCCAGCAGCGGTGACAGTCTCTATGGCTACACCTTC
CASSGDSLYGYTF
>NA|TRBV10-2|TRBD1|TRBJ1-1
TGCGCCAGCAGAAGACAGGGAGACACTGAAGCTTTCTTT
CASRRQGDTEAFF
>NA|TRBV19|NA|TRBJ2-1
TGTGCCAGTAGTATCACCATCGCCGTTACAGGGGAGCAGTTCTTC
CASSITIAVTGEQFF
>NA|TRBV15|NA|TRBJ1-2
TGTACCACCAGCAGATCTAGGGGGGGCTACACCTTC
CTTSRSRGGYTF
>NA|TRBV4-3|NA|TRBJ2-7
TGCGCCAGCAGCCAAGAAGGAGGGTTCGGCGAGCAGTACTTC
CASSQEGGFGEQYF